Described below is a single T cell receptor (beta chain) sequence and its context. These data originate in a study of blood T cell repertoires in COVID-19. At the level of the study: Acute and convalescent COVID-19 samples came from the United States, Italy and Spain.

Repertoires were generated with immunoSEQ multiplex PCR, while TCRdb's copy carries only in-frame clones and drops some. The table has tens of thousands of clones, 91% seen once. The ends were cut back, 3 bases at V and 1 base at J, with 10 bases in the middle. The germline gives CDR1 SGHRS, CDR2 YFSETQ. CDR3 length: 14 amino acids. Sequenced material: peripheral blood. The V gene is TRBV5-1, the J gene TRBJ2-5; TRBD1 is a possible D gene (6 bases). The sequence was collected from a woman of 80 years or more with acute or convalescent COVID-19. The CDR3 DNA reads TGCGCCAGCAGCTCGCTAGGGGGCCAAGAGACCCAGTACTTC. This codes for CASSSLGGQETQYF.